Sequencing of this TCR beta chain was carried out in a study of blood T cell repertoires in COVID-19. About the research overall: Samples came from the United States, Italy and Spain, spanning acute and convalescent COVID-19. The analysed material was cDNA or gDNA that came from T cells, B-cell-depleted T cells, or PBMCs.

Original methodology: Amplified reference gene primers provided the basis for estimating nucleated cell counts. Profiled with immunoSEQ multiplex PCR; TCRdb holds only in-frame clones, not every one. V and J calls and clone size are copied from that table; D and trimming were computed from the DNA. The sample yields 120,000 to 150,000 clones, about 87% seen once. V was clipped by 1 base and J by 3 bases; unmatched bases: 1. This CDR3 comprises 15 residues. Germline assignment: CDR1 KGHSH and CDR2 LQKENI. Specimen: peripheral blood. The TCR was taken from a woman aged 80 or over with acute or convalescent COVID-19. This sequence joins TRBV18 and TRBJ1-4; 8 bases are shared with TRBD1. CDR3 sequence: CASSPLTGANEKLFF. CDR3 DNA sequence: TGTGCCAGCTCACCACTGACAGGGGCTAATGAAAAACTGTTTTTT.